Listed below are T cell receptor beta chains from one sample, sequenced in a study of OX40 agonist ivuxolimab in advanced cancers. Assay: immunoSEQ multiplex PCR; the TCRdb copy retains only in-frame clones and omits some. The repertoire holds some 100,000 clones, with 70% to 85% as singletons. The sequencing here drew on CD4+ or CD8+ T cells sorted from blood, taken in a trial of the OX40 agonist ivuxolimab. These receptor sequences come from an adult with an advanced solid tumor such as melanoma, head and neck, liver or kidney cancer. Both conserved end residues are part of each CDR3. The D gene is left open where the match is weak. Not every row has a clone size; where given, it reads once, few, many or a size class.

v_gene: TRBV4-3
abundance: once
j_gene: TRBJ1-3
d_gene: .
CDR3aa: CASSQEFGTVSGNTIYF
CDR3nt: TGCGCCAGCAGCCAAGAATTCGGAACGGTCTCTGGAAACACCATATATTTT

v_gene: TRBV6-6
abundance: once
j_gene: TRBJ1-2
d_gene: .
CDR3aa: CASSYQGNYGYTF
CDR3nt: TGTGCCAGCAGCTATCAGGGGAACTATGGCTACACCTTC

v_gene: TRBV6-4
abundance: .
j_gene: TRBJ2-5
d_gene: TRBD2
CDR3aa: CASSELAGETQYF
CDR3nt: TGTGCCAGCAGTGAACTAGCGGGAGAGACCCAGTACTTC

v_gene: TRBV6-6
abundance: .
j_gene: TRBJ1-1
d_gene: .
CDR3aa: CASSNRVGNTEAFF
CDR3nt: TGTGCCAGCAGTAACAGGGTGGGGAACACTGAAGCTTTCTTT

v_gene: TRBV11-2
abundance: .
j_gene: TRBJ2-7
d_gene: TRBD2
CDR3aa: CASSQAGTSHYEQYF
CDR3nt: TGTGCCAGCAGCCAAGCCGGGACTAGCCACTACGAGCAGTACTTC

v_gene: TRBV6-5
abundance: .
j_gene: TRBJ2-1
d_gene: .
CDR3aa: CASRSGNSYNEQFF
CDR3nt: TGTGCCAGCAGATCAGGGAACTCCTACAATGAGCAGTTCTTC

v_gene: TRBV6-6
abundance: .
j_gene: TRBJ1-1
d_gene: .
CDR3aa: CASSQGWAMNTEAFF
CDR3nt: TGTGCCAGCAGCCAGGGGTGGGCTATGAACACTGAAGCTTTCTTT

v_gene: TRBV10-1
abundance: .
j_gene: TRBJ2-7
d_gene: .
CDR3aa: CASSETQGRSYEQYF
CDR3nt: TGCGCCAGCAGTGAAACTCAGGGGAGATCCTACGAGCAGTACTTC

v_gene: TRBV28
abundance: .
j_gene: TRBJ2-5
d_gene: TRBD1
CDR3aa: CASRLAGGWQETQYF
CDR3nt: TGTGCCAGCAGACTCGCAGGGGGCTGGCAAGAGACCCAGTACTTC

v_gene: TRBV9
abundance: .
j_gene: TRBJ2-7
d_gene: .
CDR3aa: CASSVDGQSSYEQYF
CDR3nt: TGTGCCAGCAGCGTAGATGGACAGAGCTCCTACGAGCAGTACTTC

v_gene: TRBV7-2
abundance: .
j_gene: TRBJ1-6
d_gene: .
CDR3aa: CASSLGGLRTLHF
CDR3nt: TGTGCCAGCAGCTTAGGTGGCCTCAGGACCCTCCACTTT

v_gene: TRBV10-3
abundance: .
j_gene: TRBJ2-2
d_gene: TRBD1
CDR3aa: CAISEWRGTGGADGELFF
CDR3nt: TGTGCCATCAGTGAGTGGAGGGGGACAGGGGGCGCGGACGGGGAGCTGTTTTTT

v_gene: TRBV12-5
abundance: .
j_gene: TRBJ2-3
d_gene: .
CDR3aa: CASGLVTDTQYF
CDR3nt: TGTGCTAGTGGTTTGGTTACAGATACGCAGTATTTT

v_gene: TRBV12-5
abundance: once
j_gene: TRBJ1-1
d_gene: .
CDR3aa: CASGLVLLNTEAFF
CDR3nt: TGTGCTAGTGGTTTGGTATTGCTGAACACTGAAGCTTTCTTT

v_gene: TRBV27
abundance: .
j_gene: TRBJ1-5
d_gene: .
CDR3aa: CASSPAGGVGQPQHF
CDR3nt: TGTGCCAGCAGTCCTGCCGGGGGGGTCGGGCAGCCCCAGCATTTT

v_gene: TRBV18
abundance: .
j_gene: TRBJ2-7
d_gene: .
CDR3aa: CASSPPVKGGYEQYF
CDR3nt: TGTGCCAGCTCACCACCGGTAAAGGGGGGTTACGAGCAGTACTTC

v_gene: TRBV11-2
abundance: .
j_gene: TRBJ1-2
d_gene: .
CDR3aa: CASSLIARNGYTF
CDR3nt: TGTGCCAGCAGCTTAATCGCCCGGAATGGCTACACCTTC

v_gene: TRBV30
abundance: .
j_gene: TRBJ2-2
d_gene: .
CDR3aa: CAWSSQPGELFF
CDR3nt: TGTGCCTGGAGTAGTCAGCCCGGGGAGCTGTTTTTT

v_gene: TRBV7-2
abundance: .
j_gene: TRBJ2-4
d_gene: TRBD1
CDR3aa: CASSLVWTGKNIQYF
CDR3nt: TGTGCCAGCAGCTTAGTATGGACAGGCAAAAACATTCAGTACTTC

v_gene: TRBV7-8
abundance: .
j_gene: TRBJ1-1
d_gene: .
CDR3aa: CASSFGGADTEAFF
CDR3nt: TGTGCCAGCAGCTTCGGGGGCGCCGACACTGAAGCTTTCTTT

v_gene: TRBV18
abundance: .
j_gene: TRBJ2-7
d_gene: .
CDR3aa: CASSPGRGRNEQYF
CDR3nt: TGTGCCAGCTCCCCGGGACGAGGGAGGAACGAGCAGTACTTC

v_gene: TRBV2
abundance: .
j_gene: TRBJ2-1
d_gene: .
CDR3aa: CASSERTTYNEQFF
CDR3nt: TGTGCCAGCAGTGAAAGGACAACCTACAATGAGCAGTTCTTC

v_gene: TRBV15
abundance: .
j_gene: TRBJ2-2
d_gene: TRBD1
CDR3aa: CATSRDWDRVSTGELFF
CDR3nt: TGTGCCACCAGCAGAGATTGGGACAGGGTTAGCACCGGGGAGCTGTTTTTT

v_gene: TRBV5-3
abundance: .
j_gene: TRBJ1-6
d_gene: .
CDR3aa: CARSLGLDGSPLHF
CDR3nt: TGTGCCAGAAGCTTGGGACTAGATGGTTCACCCCTCCACTTT

v_gene: TRBV11-2
abundance: .
j_gene: TRBJ1-5
d_gene: .
CDR3aa: CASSLDLGNQPQHF
CDR3nt: TGTGCCAGCAGCTTAGATTTGGGGAATCAGCCCCAGCATTTT

v_gene: TRBV5-1
abundance: .
j_gene: TRBJ2-2
d_gene: TRBD1
CDR3aa: CASSLEGQGRMNTGELFF
CDR3nt: TGCGCCAGCAGCTTGGAAGGACAGGGGCGGATGAACACCGGGGAGCTGTTTTTT

v_gene: TRBV7-2
abundance: .
j_gene: TRBJ2-7
d_gene: TRBD1
CDR3aa: CASSYRTGDLYEQYF
CDR3nt: TGTGCCAGCAGCTATCGGACAGGGGATCTCTACGAGCAGTACTTC

v_gene: TRBV4-1
abundance: .
j_gene: TRBJ1-6
d_gene: TRBD1
CDR3aa: CASSQETGGFSPLHF
CDR3nt: TGCGCCAGCAGCCAAGAGACAGGGGGTTTTTCACCCCTCCACTTT

v_gene: TRBV11-2
abundance: .
j_gene: TRBJ1-5
d_gene: TRBD1
CDR3aa: CASSPRQGASQPQHF
CDR3nt: TGTGCCAGCAGCCCCCGACAGGGGGCGAGTCAGCCCCAGCATTTT

v_gene: TRBV10-2
abundance: .
j_gene: TRBJ2-1
d_gene: TRBD2
CDR3aa: CASSERLREAPYNEQFF
CDR3nt: TGCGCCAGCAGTGAGCGACTGCGGGAGGCCCCCTACAATGAGCAGTTCTTC

v_gene: TRBV6-1
abundance: .
j_gene: TRBJ1-5
d_gene: .
CDR3aa: CASRVNTDQPQHF
CDR3nt: TGTGCCAGCAGGGTGAATACGGATCAGCCCCAGCATTTT

v_gene: TRBV29-1
abundance: .
j_gene: TRBJ1-1
d_gene: .
CDR3aa: CTTTGLDGTEAFF
CDR3nt: TGCACCACGACGGGACTGGACGGCACTGAAGCTTTCTTT

v_gene: TRBV19
abundance: .
j_gene: TRBJ2-2
d_gene: .
CDR3aa: CASSVGLTPPGELFF
CDR3nt: TGTGCCAGTAGTGTAGGACTTACCCCACCCGGGGAGCTGTTTTTT

v_gene: TRBV7-3
abundance: .
j_gene: TRBJ2-1
d_gene: .
CDR3aa: CASSQDTSPNNEQFF
CDR3nt: TGTGCCAGCAGCCAGGACACCTCACCGAATAATGAGCAGTTCTTC

v_gene: TRBV7-2
abundance: .
j_gene: TRBJ2-5
d_gene: .
CDR3aa: CASSLGAQLGETQYF
CDR3nt: TGTGCCAGCAGCTTAGGTGCCCAGCTGGGGGAGACCCAGTACTTC

v_gene: TRBV2
abundance: few
j_gene: TRBJ1-5
d_gene: TRBD1
CDR3aa: CASRQGGNQPQHF
CDR3nt: TGTGCCAGTCGACAGGGAGGCAATCAGCCCCAGCATTTT

v_gene: TRBV18
abundance: .
j_gene: TRBJ2-1
d_gene: .
CDR3aa: CASSSPFMRVSYNEQFF
CDR3nt: TGTGCCAGCTCATCCCCCTTTATGCGGGTATCCTACAATGAGCAGTTCTTC

v_gene: TRBV5-1
abundance: few
j_gene: TRBJ2-5
d_gene: .
CDR3aa: CASSLGSGQETQYF
CDR3nt: TGCGCCAGCAGCTTGGGCAGTGGGCAAGAGACCCAGTACTTC

v_gene: TRBV10-3
abundance: .
j_gene: TRBJ1-4
d_gene: .
CDR3aa: CAISRGFNEKLFF
CDR3nt: TGTGCCATCAGTAGGGGATTTAATGAAAAACTGTTTTTT

v_gene: TRBV19
abundance: .
j_gene: TRBJ2-7
d_gene: .
CDR3aa: CASTGSTYEQYF
CDR3nt: TGTGCCAGTACAGGGAGCACCTACGAGCAGTACTTC

v_gene: TRBV14
abundance: .
j_gene: TRBJ1-2
d_gene: TRBD1
CDR3aa: CASSQEEQGTYGYTF
CDR3nt: TGTGCCAGCAGCCAAGAGGAACAGGGGACCTATGGCTACACCTTC

v_gene: TRBV5-6
abundance: .
j_gene: TRBJ1-2
d_gene: .
CDR3aa: CASSGMGHYGYTF
CDR3nt: TGTGCCAGCAGCGGAATGGGGCACTATGGCTACACCTTC

v_gene: TRBV19
abundance: .
j_gene: TRBJ1-2
d_gene: TRBD1
CDR3aa: CASSISTGGLTYGYTF
CDR3nt: TGTGCCAGTAGTATATCCACAGGGGGCCTTACCTATGGCTACACCTTC

v_gene: TRBV18
abundance: .
j_gene: TRBJ2-7
d_gene: .
CDR3aa: CASSPQSEEQYF
CDR3nt: TGTGCCAGCTCACCACAAAGTGAAGAGCAGTACTTC

v_gene: TRBV2
abundance: .
j_gene: TRBJ1-1
d_gene: TRBD1
CDR3aa: CASRPRQGSQDTEAFF
CDR3nt: TGTGCCAGCAGGCCTAGACAGGGGAGTCAGGACACTGAAGCTTTCTTT

v_gene: TRBV27
abundance: .
j_gene: TRBJ2-7
d_gene: TRBD2
CDR3aa: CASSLGTSGTEQYF
CDR3nt: TGTGCCAGCAGTTTAGGGACTAGCGGGACCGAGCAGTACTTC

v_gene: TRBV5-5
abundance: once
j_gene: TRBJ1-4
d_gene: .
CDR3aa: CASSPQGIGEKLFF
CDR3nt: TGTGCCAGCAGCCCGCAGGGTATAGGCGAAAAACTGTTTTTT

v_gene: TRBV5-6
abundance: .
j_gene: TRBJ1-4
d_gene: TRBD1
CDR3aa: CASSRTGLDLNEKLFF
CDR3nt: TGTGCCAGCAGCCGGACAGGCTTGGACCTTAATGAAAAACTGTTTTTT

v_gene: TRBV9
abundance: .
j_gene: TRBJ2-1
d_gene: .
CDR3aa: CASSVEGEQFF
CDR3nt: TGTGCCAGCAGCGTAGAAGGTGAGCAGTTCTTC

v_gene: TRBV5-1
abundance: .
j_gene: TRBJ2-3
d_gene: .
CDR3aa: CASSAPSTDTQYF
CDR3nt: TGCGCCAGCAGCGCACCCAGCACAGATACGCAGTATTTT

v_gene: TRBV6-4
abundance: .
j_gene: TRBJ2-2
d_gene: .
CDR3aa: CASRRQPKTGELFF
CDR3nt: TGTGCCAGCAGGAGACAGCCAAAAACCGGGGAGCTGTTTTTT

v_gene: TRBV6-6
abundance: .
j_gene: TRBJ2-7
d_gene: TRBD1
CDR3aa: CASSRDRGYEQYF
CDR3nt: TGTGCCAGCAGCCGGGACAGGGGCTACGAGCAGTACTTC

v_gene: TRBV18
abundance: .
j_gene: TRBJ2-7
d_gene: .
CDR3aa: CASSPGPGSYEQYF
CDR3nt: TGTGCCAGCTCACCGGGACCAGGGTCCTACGAGCAGTACTTC

v_gene: TRBV10-1
abundance: .
j_gene: TRBJ1-2
d_gene: .
CDR3aa: CASSEWGALGNYGYTF
CDR3nt: TGCGCCAGCAGTGAGTGGGGGGCCCTAGGCAACTATGGCTACACCTTC

v_gene: TRBV11-3
abundance: .
j_gene: TRBJ1-1
d_gene: .
CDR3aa: CASSSRRDTEAFF
CDR3nt: TGTGCCAGCAGCTCCCGTAGGGACACTGAAGCTTTCTTT

v_gene: TRBV7-3
abundance: once
j_gene: TRBJ1-1
d_gene: .
CDR3aa: CASSLGGGAEAFF
CDR3nt: TGTGCCAGCAGCTTAGGGGGTGGGGCTGAAGCTTTCTTT

v_gene: TRBV7-9
abundance: .
j_gene: TRBJ2-2
d_gene: .
CDR3aa: CASSLALTGELFF
CDR3nt: TGTGCCAGCAGCTTAGCGCTCACCGGGGAGCTGTTTTTT